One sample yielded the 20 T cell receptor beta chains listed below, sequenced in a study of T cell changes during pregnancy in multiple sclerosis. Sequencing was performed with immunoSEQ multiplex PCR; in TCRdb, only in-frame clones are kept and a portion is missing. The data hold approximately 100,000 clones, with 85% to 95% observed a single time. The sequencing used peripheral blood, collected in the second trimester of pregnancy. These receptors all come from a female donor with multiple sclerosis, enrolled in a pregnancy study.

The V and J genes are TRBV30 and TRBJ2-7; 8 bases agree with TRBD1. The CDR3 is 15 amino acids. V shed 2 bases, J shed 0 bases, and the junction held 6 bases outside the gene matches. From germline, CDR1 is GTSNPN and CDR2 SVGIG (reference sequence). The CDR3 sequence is CAWSPLGTGSYEQYF. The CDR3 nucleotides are TGTGCCTGGAGTCCCTTAGGGACAGGCTCCTACGAGCAGTACTTC.

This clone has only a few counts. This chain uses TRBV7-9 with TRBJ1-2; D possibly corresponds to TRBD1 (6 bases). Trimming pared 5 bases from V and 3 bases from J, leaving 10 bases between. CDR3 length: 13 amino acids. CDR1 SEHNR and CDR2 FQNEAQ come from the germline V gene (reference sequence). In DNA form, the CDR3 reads TGTGCCAGCAGCCCCAAGGGGGACTATGGCTACACCTTC. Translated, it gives CASSPKGDYGYTF.

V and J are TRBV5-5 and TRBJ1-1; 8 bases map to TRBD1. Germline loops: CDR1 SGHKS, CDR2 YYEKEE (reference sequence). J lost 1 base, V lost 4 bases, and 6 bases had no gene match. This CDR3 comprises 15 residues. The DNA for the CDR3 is TGTGCCAGCAGCCGAAGGACAGGGACGAACACTGAAGCTTTCTTT. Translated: CASSRRTGTNTEAFF.

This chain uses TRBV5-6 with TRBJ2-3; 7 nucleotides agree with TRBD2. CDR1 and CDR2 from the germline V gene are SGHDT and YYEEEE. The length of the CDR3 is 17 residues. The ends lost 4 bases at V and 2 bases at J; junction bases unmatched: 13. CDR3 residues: CASSPVGRAGDTDTQYF. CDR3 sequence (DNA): TGTGCCAGCAGCCCCGTCGGTCGGGCGGGAGACACAGATACGCAGTATTTT.

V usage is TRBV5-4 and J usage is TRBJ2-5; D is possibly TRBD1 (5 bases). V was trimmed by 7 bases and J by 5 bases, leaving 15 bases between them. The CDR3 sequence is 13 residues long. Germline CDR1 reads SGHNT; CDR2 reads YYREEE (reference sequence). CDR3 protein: CASGQGVGETQYF. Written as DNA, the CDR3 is TGTGCCAGCGGGCAGGGTGTCGGGGAGACCCAGTACTTC.

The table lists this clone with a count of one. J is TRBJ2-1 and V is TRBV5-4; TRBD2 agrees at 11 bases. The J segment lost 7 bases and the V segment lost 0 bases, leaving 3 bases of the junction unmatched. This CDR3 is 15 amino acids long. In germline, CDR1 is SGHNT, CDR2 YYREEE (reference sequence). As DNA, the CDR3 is TGTGCCAGCAGCTTGGTACTAGCGGGGGCAAATGAGCAGTTCTTC. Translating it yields CASSLVLAGANEQFF.

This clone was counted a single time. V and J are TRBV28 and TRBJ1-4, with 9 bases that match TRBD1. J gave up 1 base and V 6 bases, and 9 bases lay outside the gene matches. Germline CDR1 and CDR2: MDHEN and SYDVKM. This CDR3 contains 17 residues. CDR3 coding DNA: TGTGCCAGCAGGCTACAGGGGGCGACCTTAACTAATGAAAAACTGTTTTTT. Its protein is CASRLQGATLTNEKLFF.

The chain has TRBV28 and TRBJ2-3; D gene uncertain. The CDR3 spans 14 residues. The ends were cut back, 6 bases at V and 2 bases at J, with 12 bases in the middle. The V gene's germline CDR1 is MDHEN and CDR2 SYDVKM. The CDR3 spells CASRVNRNTDTQYF. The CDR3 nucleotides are TGTGCCAGCAGAGTGAACAGAAACACAGATACGCAGTATTTT.

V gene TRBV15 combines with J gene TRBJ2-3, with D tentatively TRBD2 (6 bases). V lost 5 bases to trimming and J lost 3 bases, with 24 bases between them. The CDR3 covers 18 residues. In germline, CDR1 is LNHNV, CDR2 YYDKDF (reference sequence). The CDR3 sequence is CATSPQPGVWVRTDTQYF. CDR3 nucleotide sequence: TGTGCCACCAGCCCCCAACCGGGGGTTTGGGTAAGGACAGATACGCAGTATTTT.

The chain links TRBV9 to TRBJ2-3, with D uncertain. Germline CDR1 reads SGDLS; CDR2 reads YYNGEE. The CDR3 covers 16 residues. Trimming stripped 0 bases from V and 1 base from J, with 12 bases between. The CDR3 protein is CASSVEAGSGTDTQYF. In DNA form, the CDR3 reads TGTGCCAGCAGCGTAGAGGCAGGTTCGGGCACAGATACGCAGTATTTT.

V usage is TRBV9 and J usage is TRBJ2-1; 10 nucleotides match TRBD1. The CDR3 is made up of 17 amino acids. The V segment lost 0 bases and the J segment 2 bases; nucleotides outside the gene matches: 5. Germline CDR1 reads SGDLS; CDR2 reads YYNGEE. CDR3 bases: TGTGCCAGCAGCGTAGACCCAGGGACAGGGGCCTACAATGAGCAGTTCTTC. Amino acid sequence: CASSVDPGTGAYNEQFF. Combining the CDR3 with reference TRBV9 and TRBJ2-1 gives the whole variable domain DSGVTQTPKHLITATGQRVTLRCSPRSGDLSVYWYQQSLDQGLQFLIQYYNGEERAKGNILERFSAQQFPDLHSELNLSSLELGDSALYFCASSVDPGTGAYNEQFFGPGTRLTVL.

The CDR3 protein is CASSDHGTGAGNTIYF. DNA of the CDR3: TGTGCCAGCAGCGACCACGGGACAGGGGCTGGAAACACCATATATTTT. The chain carries TRBV5-8 and TRBJ1-3; 10 nucleotides agree with TRBD1. The germline V gene has CDR1 SGHTS and CDR2 YDEGEE. CDR3 size: 16 residues. V was pared by 4 bases and J by 2 bases, with 6 bases of the junction left unmatched.

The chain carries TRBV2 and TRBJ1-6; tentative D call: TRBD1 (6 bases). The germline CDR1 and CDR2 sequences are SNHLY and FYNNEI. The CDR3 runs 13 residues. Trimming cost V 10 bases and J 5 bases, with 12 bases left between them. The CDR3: CAINRDNNSPLHF. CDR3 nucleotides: TGTGCCATCAACAGGGATAATAATTCACCCCTCCACTTT.

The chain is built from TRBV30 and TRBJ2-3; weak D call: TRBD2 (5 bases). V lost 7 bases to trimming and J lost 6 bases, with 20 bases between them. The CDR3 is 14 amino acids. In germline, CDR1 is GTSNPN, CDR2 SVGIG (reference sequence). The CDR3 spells CAFATSSVVDTQYF. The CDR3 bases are TGTGCCTTTGCAACTAGTTCGGTTGTGGATACGCAGTATTTT.

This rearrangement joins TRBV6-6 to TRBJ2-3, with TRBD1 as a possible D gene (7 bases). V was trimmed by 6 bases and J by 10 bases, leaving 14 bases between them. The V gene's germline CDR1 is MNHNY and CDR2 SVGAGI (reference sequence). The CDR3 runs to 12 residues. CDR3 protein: CASSPPGGPQYF. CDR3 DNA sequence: TGTGCCAGCAGCCCCCCAGGGGGGCCGCAGTATTTT.

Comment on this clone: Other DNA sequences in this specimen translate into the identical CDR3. CDR3 in amino acids: CASSLGRASNQPQHF. DNA for the CDR3: TGTGCCAGCAGCTTAGGCAGGGCCTCCAATCAGCCCCAGCATTTT. The rearrangement uses TRBV7-8 and TRBJ1-5; D may be TRBD1 (5 bases). The length of the CDR3 is 15 residues. V lost 1 base, J lost 3 bases, and 10 bases lay in between. Germline CDR1 reads SGHVS; CDR2 reads FQNEAQ.

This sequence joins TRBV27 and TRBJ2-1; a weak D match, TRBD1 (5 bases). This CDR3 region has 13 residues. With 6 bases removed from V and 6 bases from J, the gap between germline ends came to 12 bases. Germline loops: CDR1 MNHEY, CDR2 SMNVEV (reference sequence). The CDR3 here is CASSQQVLNEQFF. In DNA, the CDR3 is TGTGCCAGCAGCCAACAGGTCCTCAATGAGCAGTTCTTC.

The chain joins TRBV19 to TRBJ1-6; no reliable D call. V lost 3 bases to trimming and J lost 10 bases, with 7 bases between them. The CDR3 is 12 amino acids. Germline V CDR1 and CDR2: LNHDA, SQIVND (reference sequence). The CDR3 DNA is TGTGCCAGTAGTATTGCGGGATCACCCCTCCACTTT. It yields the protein CASSIAGSPLHF.

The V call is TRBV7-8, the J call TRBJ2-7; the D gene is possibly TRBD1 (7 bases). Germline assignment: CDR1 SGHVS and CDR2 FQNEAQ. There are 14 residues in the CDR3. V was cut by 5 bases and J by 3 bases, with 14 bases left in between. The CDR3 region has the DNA TGTGCCAGCAGCCGATCAGGGGGGAACTACGAGCAGTACTTC. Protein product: CASSRSGGNYEQYF.

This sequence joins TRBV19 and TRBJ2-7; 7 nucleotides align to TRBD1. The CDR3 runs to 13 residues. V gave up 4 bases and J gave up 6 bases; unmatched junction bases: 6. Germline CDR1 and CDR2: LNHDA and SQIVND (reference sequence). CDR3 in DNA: TGTGCCAGTAGTACTGACAGGGAAGCCGAGCAGTACTTC. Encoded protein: CASSTDREAEQYF.